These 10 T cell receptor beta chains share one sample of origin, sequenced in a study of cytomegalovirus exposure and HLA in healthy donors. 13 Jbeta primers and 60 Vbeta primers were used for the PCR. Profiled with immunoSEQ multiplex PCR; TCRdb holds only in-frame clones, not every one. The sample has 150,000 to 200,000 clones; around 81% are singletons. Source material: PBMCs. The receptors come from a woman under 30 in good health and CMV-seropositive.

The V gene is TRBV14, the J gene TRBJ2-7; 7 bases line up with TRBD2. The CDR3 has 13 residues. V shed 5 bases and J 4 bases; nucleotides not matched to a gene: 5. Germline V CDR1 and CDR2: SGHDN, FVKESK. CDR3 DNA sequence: TGTGCCAGCAGCAACACCGGGGGGTACGAGCAGTACTTC. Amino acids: CASSNTGGYEQYF.

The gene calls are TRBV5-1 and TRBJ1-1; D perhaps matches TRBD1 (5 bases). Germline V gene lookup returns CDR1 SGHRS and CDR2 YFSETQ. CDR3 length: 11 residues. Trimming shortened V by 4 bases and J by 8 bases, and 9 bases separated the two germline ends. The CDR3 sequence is CASSAGGEAFF. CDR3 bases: TGCGCCAGCAGCGCCGGGGGGGAAGCTTTCTTT.

The CDR3 bases are TGTGCCAGCAGTTACGGGGGGGGTGGAAATGAGCAGTTCTTC. Translating gives CASSYGGGGNEQFF. V and J are TRBV6-5 and TRBJ2-1, with 7 bases fitting TRBD2. V lost 2 bases, J lost 7 bases, and 5 bases stayed unmatched. This CDR3 is 14 amino acids long. Germline V CDR1 and CDR2: MNHEY, SVGAGI.

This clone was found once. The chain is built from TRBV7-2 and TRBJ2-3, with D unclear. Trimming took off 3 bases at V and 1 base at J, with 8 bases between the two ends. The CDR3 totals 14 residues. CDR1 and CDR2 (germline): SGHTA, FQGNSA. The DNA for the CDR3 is TGTGCCAGCAGCTTGGCACCCGGCACAGATACGCAGTATTTT. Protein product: CASSLAPGTDTQYF.

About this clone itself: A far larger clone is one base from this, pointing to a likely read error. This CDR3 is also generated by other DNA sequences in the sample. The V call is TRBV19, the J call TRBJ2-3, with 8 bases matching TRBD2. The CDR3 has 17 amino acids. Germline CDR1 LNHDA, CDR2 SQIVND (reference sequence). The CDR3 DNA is TGTGCCAGTAGTAGACCGTTAACAGCGGGGGAGACAGATACGCAGTATTTC. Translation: CASSRPLTAGETDTQYF.

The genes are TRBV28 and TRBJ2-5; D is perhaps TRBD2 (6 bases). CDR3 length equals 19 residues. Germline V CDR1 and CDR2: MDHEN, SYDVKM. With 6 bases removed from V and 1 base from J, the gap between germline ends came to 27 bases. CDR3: CASRPEGQLVPTPQETQYF. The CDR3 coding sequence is TGTGCCAGCAGGCCGGAGGGGCAGTTGGTACCGACCCCCCAAGAGACCCAGTACTTC.

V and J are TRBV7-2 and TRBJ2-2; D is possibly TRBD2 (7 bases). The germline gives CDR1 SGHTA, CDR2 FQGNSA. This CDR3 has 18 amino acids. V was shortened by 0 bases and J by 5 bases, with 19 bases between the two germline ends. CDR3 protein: CASSLAGRGGAGTGELFF. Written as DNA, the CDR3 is TGTGCCAGCAGCTTAGCGGGCCGTGGGGGGGCCGGAACCGGGGAGCTGTTTTTT. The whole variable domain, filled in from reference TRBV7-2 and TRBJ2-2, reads GAGVSQSPSNKVTEKGKDVELRCDPISGHTALYWYRQSLGQGLEFLIYFQGNSAPDKSGLPSDRFSAERTGGSVSTLTIQRTQQEDSAVYLCASSLAGRGGAGTGELFFGEGSRLTVL.

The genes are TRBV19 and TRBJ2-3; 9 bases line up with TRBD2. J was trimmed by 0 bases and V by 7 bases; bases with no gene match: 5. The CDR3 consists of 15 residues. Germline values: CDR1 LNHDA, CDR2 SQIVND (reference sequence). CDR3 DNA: TGTGCCAGTACCCAGGGACTAGCTAGCACAGATACGCAGTATTTT. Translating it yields CASTQGLASTDTQYF.

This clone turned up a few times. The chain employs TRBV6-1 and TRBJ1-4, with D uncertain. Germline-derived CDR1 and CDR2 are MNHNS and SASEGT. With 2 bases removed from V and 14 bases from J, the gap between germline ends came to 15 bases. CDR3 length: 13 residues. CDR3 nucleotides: TGTGCCAGCAGTGAATTTAAAGGGAGCTGGCTGTTTTTT. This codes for CASSEFKGSWLFF.

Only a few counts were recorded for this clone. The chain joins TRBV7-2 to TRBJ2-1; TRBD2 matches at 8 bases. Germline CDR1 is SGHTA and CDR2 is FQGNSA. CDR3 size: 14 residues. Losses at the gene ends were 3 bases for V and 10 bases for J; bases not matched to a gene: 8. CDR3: CASSFASGPGEQFF. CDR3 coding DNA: TGTGCCAGCAGCTTCGCTAGCGGGCCCGGGGAGCAGTTCTTC.